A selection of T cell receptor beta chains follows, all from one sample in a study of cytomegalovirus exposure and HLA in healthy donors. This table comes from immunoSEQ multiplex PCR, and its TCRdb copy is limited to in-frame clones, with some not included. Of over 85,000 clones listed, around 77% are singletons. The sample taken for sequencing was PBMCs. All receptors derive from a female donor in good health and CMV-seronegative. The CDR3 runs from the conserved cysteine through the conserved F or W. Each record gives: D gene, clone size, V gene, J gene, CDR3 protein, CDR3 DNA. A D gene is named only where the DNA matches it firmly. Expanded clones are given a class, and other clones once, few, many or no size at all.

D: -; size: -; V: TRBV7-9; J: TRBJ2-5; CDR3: CSSSLSRQETQYF; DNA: TGTTCCAGCAGCTTATCCAGGCAAGAGACCCAGTACTTC
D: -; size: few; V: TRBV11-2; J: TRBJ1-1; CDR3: CASSFLHTEAFF; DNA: TGTGCCAGCAGCTTTCTACACACTGAAGCTTTCTTT
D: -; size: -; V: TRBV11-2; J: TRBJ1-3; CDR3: CASSLIRNTIYF; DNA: TGTGCCAGCAGCCTCATTCGGAACACCATATATTTT
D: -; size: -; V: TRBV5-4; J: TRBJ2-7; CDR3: CASSLGRGSTYEQYF; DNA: TGTGCCAGCAGCTTGGGTCGGGGGTCCACCTACGAGCAGTACTTC
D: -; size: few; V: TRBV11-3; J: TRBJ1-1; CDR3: CASSRQMNTEAFF; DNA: TGTGCCAGCAGCAGACAGATGAACACTGAAGCTTTCTTT
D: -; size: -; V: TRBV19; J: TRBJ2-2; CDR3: CASSIAQASNTGELFF; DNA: TGTGCCAGTAGTATAGCGCAGGCCTCGAACACCGGGGAGCTGTTTTTT
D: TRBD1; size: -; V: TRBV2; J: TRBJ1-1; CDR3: CASRQQGAMNTEAFF; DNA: TGTGCCAGCAGACAACAGGGGGCGATGAACACTGAAGCTTTCTTT
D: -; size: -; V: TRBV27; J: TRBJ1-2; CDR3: CASSGGYGYTF; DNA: TGTGCCAGCAGTGGAGGGTATGGCTACACCTTC
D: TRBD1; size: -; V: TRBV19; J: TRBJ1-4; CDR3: CASSISQGAPEKLFF; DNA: TGTGCCAGTAGTATCTCACAGGGGGCGCCTGAAAAACTGTTTTTT
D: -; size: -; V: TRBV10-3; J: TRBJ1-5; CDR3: CAISESQNQPQHF; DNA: TGTGCCATCAGTGAGTCCCAGAATCAGCCCCAGCATTTT
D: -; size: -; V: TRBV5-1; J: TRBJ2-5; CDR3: CASSLSLARRGQTQYF; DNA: TGCGCCAGCAGCTTGTCCCTAGCGAGGAGAGGACAGACCCAGTACTTC
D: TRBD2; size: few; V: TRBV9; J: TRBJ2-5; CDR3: CASSAGLAGGGVQETQYF; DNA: TGTGCCAGCAGCGCCGGACTAGCGGGAGGTGGAGTGCAAGAGACCCAGTACTTC
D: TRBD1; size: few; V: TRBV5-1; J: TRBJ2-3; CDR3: CASSPDRVGPDTQYF; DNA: TGCGCCAGCAGCCCGGACAGGGTGGGGCCAGATACGCAGTATTTT
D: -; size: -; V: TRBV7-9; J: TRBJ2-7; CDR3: CASSYDGEQYF; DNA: TGTGCCAGCAGCTACGACGGGGAGCAGTACTTC
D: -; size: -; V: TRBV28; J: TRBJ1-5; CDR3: CASRKPMGNQPQHF; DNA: TGTGCCAGCCGAAAGCCCATGGGCAATCAGCCCCAGCATTTT
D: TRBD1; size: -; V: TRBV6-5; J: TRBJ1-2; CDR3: CASSYSRQGDYGYTF; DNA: TGTGCCAGCAGTTACTCGAGACAGGGGGACTATGGCTACACCTTC
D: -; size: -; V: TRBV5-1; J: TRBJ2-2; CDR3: CASSRQGLGTGELFF; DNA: TGCGCCAGCAGCCGCCAGGGTCTAGGGACCGGGGAGCTGTTTTTT
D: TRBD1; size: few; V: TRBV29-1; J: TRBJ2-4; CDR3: CSVGGTTGESKNIQYF; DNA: TGCAGCGTGGGTGGGACGACAGGGGAGAGCAAAAACATTCAGTACTTC
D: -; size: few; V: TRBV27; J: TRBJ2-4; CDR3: CASSSTVSPGKNIQYF; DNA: TGTGCCAGCAGTTCAACCGTCTCGCCCGGCAAAAACATTCAGTACTTC
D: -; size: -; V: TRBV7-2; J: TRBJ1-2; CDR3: CASSPSQHYGYTF; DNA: TGTGCCAGCAGCCCGTCACAGCACTATGGCTACACCTTC
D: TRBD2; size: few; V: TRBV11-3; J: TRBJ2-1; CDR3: CASSSGGLDDEQFF; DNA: TGTGCCAGCAGCTCCGGGGGACTAGACGATGAGCAGTTCTTC
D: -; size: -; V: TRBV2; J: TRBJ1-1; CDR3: CASIEDSHYTEAFF; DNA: TGTGCCAGCATCGAAGACAGCCATTACACTGAAGCTTTCTTT
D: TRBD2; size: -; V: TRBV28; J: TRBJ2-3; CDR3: CASSLYLAGADTQYF; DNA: TGTGCCAGCAGTTTGTACCTAGCGGGAGCAGATACGCAGTATTTT
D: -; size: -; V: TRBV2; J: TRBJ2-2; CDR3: CASSPTAASNTGELFF; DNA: TGTGCCAGCAGTCCGACAGCCGCCTCTAACACCGGGGAGCTGTTTTTT